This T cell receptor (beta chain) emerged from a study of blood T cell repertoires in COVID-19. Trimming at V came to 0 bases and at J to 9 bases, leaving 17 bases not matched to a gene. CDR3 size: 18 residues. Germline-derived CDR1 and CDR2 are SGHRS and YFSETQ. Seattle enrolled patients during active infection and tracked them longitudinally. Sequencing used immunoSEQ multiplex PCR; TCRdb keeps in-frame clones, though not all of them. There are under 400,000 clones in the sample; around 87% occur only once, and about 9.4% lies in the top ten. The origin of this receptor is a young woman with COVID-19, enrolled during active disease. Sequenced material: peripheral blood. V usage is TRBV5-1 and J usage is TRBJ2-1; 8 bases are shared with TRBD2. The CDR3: CASSLAMGGRSGSFEQFF. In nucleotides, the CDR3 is TGCGCCAGCAGCTTGGCCATGGGGGGGCGAAGCGGGAGTTTTGAGCAGTTCTTC.